This record covers a single T cell receptor (beta chain). These data are taken from a study of blood T cell repertoires in COVID-19. J was trimmed by 5 bases and V by 6 bases; bases with no gene match: 10. Germline loops: CDR1 MNHEY, CDR2 SMNVEV (reference sequence). The CDR3 is 15 residues long. Profiled with immunoSEQ multiplex PCR; TCRdb holds only in-frame clones, not every one. The sample has under 60,000 clones, approximately 84% seen once. This sequence was found in a man in his sixties with acute or convalescent COVID-19. The chain combines TRBV27 with TRBJ1-1; 9 bases are shared with TRBD1. The sequenced sample consisted of peripheral blood. DNA for the CDR3: TGTGCCAGCAGGGGGACAGGGTTTTCAGGGACTGAAGCTTTCTTT. Translation: CASRGTGFSGTEAFF.